This T cell receptor beta chain was sequenced during a study of T cell responses to AZD1222 COVID-19 vaccine. This clone was seen a single time. Second-dose intervals of approximately 4 or approximately 12 weeks were pooled. CDR3 length: 15 residues. Germline assignment: CDR1 SEHNR and CDR2 FQNEAQ (reference sequence). V was clipped by 4 bases and J by 5 bases; unmatched bases: 6. TCRdb keeps only in-frame clones here, not all; method: immunoSEQ multiplex PCR. The profile shows about 17,000 clones, about three quarters of them singletons. The V and J genes are TRBV7-9 and TRBJ2-5, with 11 bases lining up with TRBD2. The TCR sequence derives from an adult who received the AZD1222 COVID-19 vaccine. Sequenced material: peripheral blood, taken 28 days after the second AZD1222 dose. CDR3 DNA: TGTGCCAGCAGCTCCCTAGCGGGGGGCCCGGAGACCCAGTACTTC. Translating gives CASSSLAGGPETQYF. The variable domain in full, completed from reference TRBV7-9 and TRBJ2-5, reads DTGVSQNPRHKITKRGQNVTFRCDPISEHNRLYWYRQTLGQGPEFLTYFQNEAQLEKSRLLSDRFSAERPKGSFSTLEIQRTEQGDSAMYLCASSSLAGGPETQYFGPGTRLLVL.